These 7 T cell receptor beta chains share one sample of origin, sequenced in a study of blood T cell repertoires in COVID-19 (dated by TCRdb to the early 2020s). Library preparation used the immunoSEQ multiplex PCR assay. TCRdb took this table from immuneACCESS and kept in-frame rearrangements with V and J called. Such tables lack part of the clones; where checked against another copy, unresolved V genes explain under half of the gap, and the rest is unexplained. This sample holds about 220,000 clones; around 89% were observed only once. The top ten constitute about 3.3% of the sample. The sample consisted of PBMCs or T cells enriched from blood (not recorded which). The receptors originated from a woman between 18 and 29 years old in a cohort exposed to, infected with or recovered from COVID-19 (not recorded which).

The chain combines TRBV3-1 (or the pseudogene TRBV3-2) with TRBJ1-4; D gene ambiguous. The CDR3 consists of 14 residues. The germline V gene has CDR1 LGHDT and CDR2 YNNKEL (reference sequence). The V end was cut by 4 bases, the J end by 6 bases, with 12 bases between. CDR3: CASSRAVGDEKLFF. For the CDR3, the DNA is TGTGCCAGCAGCCGGGCGGTCGGGGATGAAAAACTGTTTTTT.

This clone was picked up one time. This chain connects TRBV9 to TRBJ1-1; 7 nucleotides line up with TRBD1. The CDR3 sequence is 13 residues long. Germline CDR1 and CDR2: SGDLS and YYNGEE. With V trimmed by 0 bases and J by 7 bases, 3 bases remained unmatched. The CDR3 is CASSVERTGEAFF. The CDR3 bases are TGTGCCAGCAGCGTAGAGAGGACAGGTGAAGCTTTCTTT.

The chain has TRBV18 and TRBJ1-1, with 9 bases that match TRBD1. Losses at the gene ends were 2 bases for V and 7 bases for J; bases not matched to a gene: 5. From germline, CDR1 is KGHSH and CDR2 LQKENI. This CDR3 spans 14 amino acids. The CDR3 nucleotides read TGTGCCAGCTCACCAAGGACAGGGGTCGGTGAAGCTTTCTTT. It encodes CASSPRTGVGEAFF.

The V and J genes are TRBV15 and TRBJ1-5; possible D gene TRBD1, 5 bases. The V gene lost 2 bases and the J gene lost 0 bases, with 23 bases spanning the gap. CDR1 is LNHNV and CDR2 is YYDKDF in the germline V gene (reference sequence). CDR3 length equals 20 residues. The CDR3 sequence is CATSRFAGLGGVYSNQPQHF. CDR3 DNA sequence: TGTGCCACCAGCAGATTTGCGGGACTCGGAGGGGTATATAGCAATCAGCCCCAGCATTTT. Full variable domain (outside the CDR3, taken from reference TRBV15 and TRBJ1-5): DAMVIQNPRYQVTQFGKPVTLSCSQTLNHNVMYWYQQKSSQAPKLLFHYYDKDFNNEADTPDNFQSRRPNTSFCFLDIRSPGLGDTAMYLCATSRFAGLGGVYSNQPQHFGDGTRLSIL.

The CDR3 nucleotides are TGTGCCAGCAGTTCAATGGCTAGCGGGAGGGGCCCCTACAATGAGCAGTTCTTC. Its translation is CASSSMASGRGPYNEQFF. The chain combines TRBV27 with TRBJ2-1, with TRBD2 matching 12 bases. V was pared by 4 bases and J by 2 bases, with 9 bases of the junction left unmatched. CDR3 size: 18 residues. Germline assignment: CDR1 MNHEY and CDR2 SMNVEV (reference sequence).

The rearrangement links TRBV5-6 to TRBJ2-5; 7 bases map to TRBD1. The CDR3 consists of 15 residues. The junction had 7 bases not matched to a gene; V was cut back by 3 bases and J by 2 bases. From germline, CDR1 is SGHDT and CDR2 YYEEEE. The CDR3 region is CASSSTGTEQETQYF. CDR3 DNA: TGTGCCAGCAGCTCGACGGGGACAGAGCAAGAGACCCAGTACTTC.

The J gene is TRBJ2-1, the V gene TRBV18; tentative D call: TRBD2 (5 bases). Trimming left V 0 bases short and J 10 bases short, with 10 bases between. Germline V lookup: CDR1 KGHSH, CDR2 LQKENI. The CDR3 is made up of 13 amino acids. The CDR3 DNA reads as TGTGCCAGCTCACCACCGAGCAGAGGGGAGCAGTTCTTC. This gives the protein CASSPPSRGEQFF.